This T cell receptor beta chain was sequenced for a study of blood T cell repertoires in COVID-19. Sequencing used immunoSEQ multiplex PCR; TCRdb keeps in-frame clones, though not all of them. The table lists 180,000 or so clones, 60% to 80% of them singletons. CDR1 is LGHNA, CDR2 YNFKEQ, per germline. Trimming took 1 base from V and 2 from J, leaving 9 bases between them. CDR3 length: 15 amino acids. V is TRBV4-2 and J is TRBJ1-5; D is ambiguous. Material: PBMCs or T cells enriched from blood (not recorded which). This receptor was identified in a man aged 60 to 69 who had been exposed to COVID-19. DNA for the CDR3: TGTGCCAGCAGCCAAGCGGGGAACCGCAATCAGCCCCAGCATTTT. Amino acid sequence: CASSQAGNRNQPQHF.